This is a list of T cell receptor beta chains from one sample in a study of cytomegalovirus exposure and HLA in healthy donors. Libraries were prepared by immunoSEQ multiplex PCR; TCRdb keeps only in-frame clonotypes and omits some of them. The sample includes under 150,000 clones, 55% to 80% of them seen just once. The sample consisted of PBMCs. These receptors all come from a human donor in good health. The CDR3 runs from the conserved cysteine through the conserved F or W. Fields, in order: J gene, V gene, clone size, D gene, CDR3 DNA, CDR3 protein. D genes are given only for firm matches. The size of a clone is reported for some rows only, either as once, few or many, or as a class for expanded clones.

J gene: TRBJ2-1
V gene: TRBV4-2
clone size: .
D gene: .
CDR3 DNA: TGTGCCAGCAGCCAGGAGGTGGGGTTATCCTACAATGAGCAGTTCTTC
CDR3 protein: CASSQEVGLSYNEQFF

J gene: TRBJ1-2
V gene: TRBV30
clone size: .
D gene: TRBD1
CDR3 DNA: TGTGCCTGGAGTGAAGGACAGGGTTTGTTCTATGGCTACACCTTC
CDR3 protein: CAWSEGQGLFYGYTF

J gene: TRBJ1-4
V gene: TRBV18
clone size: .
D gene: TRBD1
CDR3 DNA: TGTGCCAGCTCACCAGCCTATCAGGGGGCAACTGAAAAACTGTTTTTT
CDR3 protein: CASSPAYQGATEKLFF

J gene: TRBJ1-1
V gene: TRBV10-3
clone size: once
D gene: TRBD1
CDR3 DNA: TGTGCCGTCAGTGACTCGACAGGGGGAGGCACTGAAGCTTTCTTT
CDR3 protein: CAVSDSTGGGTEAFF

J gene: TRBJ1-5
V gene: TRBV27
clone size: .
D gene: TRBD1
CDR3 DNA: TGTGCCAGCAGTTTATACAGGGGATTACAGCCCCAGCATTTT
CDR3 protein: CASSLYRGLQPQHF

J gene: TRBJ2-1
V gene: TRBV2
clone size: .
D gene: .
CDR3 DNA: TGTGCCAGCAGTGAAAGACTTTACAATGAGCAGTTCTTC
CDR3 protein: CASSERLYNEQFF

J gene: TRBJ2-2
V gene: TRBV7-3
clone size: few
D gene: TRBD1
CDR3 DNA: TGTGCCAGCAGCTCAACGGGACAGGGGTCCGGGGAGCTGTTTTTT
CDR3 protein: CASSSTGQGSGELFF

J gene: TRBJ1-6
V gene: TRBV6-1
clone size: .
D gene: TRBD1
CDR3 DNA: TGTGCCAGCAGTGAAATGCAGGGGGCACGGGCACCCCTCCACTTT
CDR3 protein: CASSEMQGARAPLHF

J gene: TRBJ2-7
V gene: TRBV28
clone size: .
D gene: TRBD1
CDR3 DNA: TGTGCCAGCAGTTTAGGACAGGGGCTCTACGAGCAGTACTTC
CDR3 protein: CASSLGQGLYEQYF

J gene: TRBJ2-3
V gene: TRBV6-6
clone size: .
D gene: TRBD2
CDR3 DNA: TGTGCCACCCTCGGGGGGGCGGTGACAGATACGCAGTATTTT
CDR3 protein: CATLGGAVTDTQYF

J gene: TRBJ1-2
V gene: TRBV6-1
clone size: once
D gene: .
CDR3 DNA: TGTGCCAGCACCCTCCTTTGGGGCTCTTCTGGCGGCTACACCTTC
CDR3 protein: CASTLLWGSSGGYTF

J gene: TRBJ1-1
V gene: TRBV6-5
clone size: .
D gene: .
CDR3 DNA: TGTGCCAGCAGTTACAGGGGTAGCACTGAAGCTTTCTTT
CDR3 protein: CASSYRGSTEAFF

J gene: TRBJ1-2
V gene: TRBV18
clone size: .
D gene: .
CDR3 DNA: TGTGCCAGCTCACCTGTCAGGGGAGCTAACTATGGCTACACCTTC
CDR3 protein: CASSPVRGANYGYTF

J gene: TRBJ2-3
V gene: TRBV5-1
clone size: .
D gene: TRBD2
CDR3 DNA: TGCGCCAGCAGCTCGACTAGCGGGAGCGCAGATACGCAGTATTTT
CDR3 protein: CASSSTSGSADTQYF

J gene: TRBJ1-1
V gene: TRBV6-1
clone size: .
D gene: .
CDR3 DNA: TGTGCCACGGGGGTTGGGACTGAAGCTTTCTTT
CDR3 protein: CATGVGTEAFF

J gene: TRBJ2-3
V gene: TRBV7-3
clone size: .
D gene: .
CDR3 DNA: TGTGCCAGCAGCTTTTCAGGACTGCAAGATACGCAGTATTTT
CDR3 protein: CASSFSGLQDTQYF

J gene: TRBJ2-6
V gene: TRBV7-9
clone size: .
D gene: .
CDR3 DNA: TGTGCCAGCAGCGTCAGGGGGGCCGGGGCCAACGTCCTGACTTTC
CDR3 protein: CASSVRGAGANVLTF

J gene: TRBJ2-7
V gene: TRBV27
clone size: once
D gene: TRBD2
CDR3 DNA: TGTGCCAGCAGGGGAGCGGGAGGTTACGAGCAGTACTTC
CDR3 protein: CASRGAGGYEQYF

J gene: TRBJ2-3
V gene: TRBV6-5
clone size: .
D gene: TRBD2
CDR3 DNA: TGTGCCAGCACCCGCGGGGGGTACACAGATACGCAGTATTTT
CDR3 protein: CASTRGGYTDTQYF

J gene: TRBJ2-7
V gene: TRBV29-1
clone size: once
D gene: .
CDR3 DNA: TGCAGCGTTGGGGAGAACGAGCAGTACTTC
CDR3 protein: CSVGENEQYF

J gene: TRBJ1-1
V gene: TRBV6-1
clone size: .
D gene: .
CDR3 DNA: TGTGCCAGCATCGAGGGGAACACTGAAGCTTTCTTT
CDR3 protein: CASIEGNTEAFF

J gene: TRBJ1-5
V gene: TRBV28
clone size: .
D gene: TRBD1
CDR3 DNA: TGTGCCAGCAGTTCTCCCGGGACAGGGTTGCATCAGCCCCAGCATTTT
CDR3 protein: CASSSPGTGLHQPQHF

J gene: TRBJ1-2
V gene: TRBV15
clone size: few
D gene: TRBD1
CDR3 DNA: TGTGCCACCAGCAGAGTCCGGACAGGGGATTGGGACGGCTACACCTTC
CDR3 protein: CATSRVRTGDWDGYTF

J gene: TRBJ2-7
V gene: TRBV6-6
clone size: few
D gene: TRBD2
CDR3 DNA: TGTGCCAGCCGACAGCGGGAGCCCCACGAGCAGTACTTC
CDR3 protein: CASRQREPHEQYF